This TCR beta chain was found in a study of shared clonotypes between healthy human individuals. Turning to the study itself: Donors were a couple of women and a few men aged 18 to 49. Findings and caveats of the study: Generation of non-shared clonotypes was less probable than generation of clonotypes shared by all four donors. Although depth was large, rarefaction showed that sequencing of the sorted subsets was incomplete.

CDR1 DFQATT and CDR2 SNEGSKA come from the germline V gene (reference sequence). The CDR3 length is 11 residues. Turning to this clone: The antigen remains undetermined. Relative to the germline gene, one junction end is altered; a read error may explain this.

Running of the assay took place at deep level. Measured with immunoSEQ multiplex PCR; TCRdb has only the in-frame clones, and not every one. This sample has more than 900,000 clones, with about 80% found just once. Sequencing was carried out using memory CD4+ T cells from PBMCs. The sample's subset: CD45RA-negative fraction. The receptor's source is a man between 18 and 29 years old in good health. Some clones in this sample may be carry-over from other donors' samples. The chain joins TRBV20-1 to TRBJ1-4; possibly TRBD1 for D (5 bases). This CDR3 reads CSAAPGRPGVF. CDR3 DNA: TGCAGTGCCGCACCGGGACGGCCCGGGGTTTTT.